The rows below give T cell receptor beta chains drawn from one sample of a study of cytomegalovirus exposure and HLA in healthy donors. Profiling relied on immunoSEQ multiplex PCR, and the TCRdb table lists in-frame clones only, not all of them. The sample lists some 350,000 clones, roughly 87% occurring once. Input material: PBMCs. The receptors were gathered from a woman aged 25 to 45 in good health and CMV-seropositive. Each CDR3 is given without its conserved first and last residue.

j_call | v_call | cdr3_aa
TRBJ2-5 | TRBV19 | ASSISHPSQETQY
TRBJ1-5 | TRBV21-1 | ASSKGRGGPSNQPQH
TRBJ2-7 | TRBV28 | ASTDILSRVGNEQY
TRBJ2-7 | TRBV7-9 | ASSLALTYEQY
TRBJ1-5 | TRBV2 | ASSKQQNQPQH
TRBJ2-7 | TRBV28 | ASSLYSVGEQY
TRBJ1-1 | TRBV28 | ASTRQAVRRAF
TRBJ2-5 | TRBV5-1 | ASSPTGTSVGETQY
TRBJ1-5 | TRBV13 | ASSLSYSNQPQH
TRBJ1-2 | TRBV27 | ASSTRQGNGYT
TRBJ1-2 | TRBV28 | ASSFGQAYGYT
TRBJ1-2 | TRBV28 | ASSLSLWTVNYGYT
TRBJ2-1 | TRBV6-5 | ASSLTIGGNEQF
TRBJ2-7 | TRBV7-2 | ASSLVAGVDEQY
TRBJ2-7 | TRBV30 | ASIRTGDRTYEQY
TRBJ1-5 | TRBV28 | ASSLWQSNQPQH
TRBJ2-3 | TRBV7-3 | ASSLNSRDTQY
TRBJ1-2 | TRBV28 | ASGQGGGYT
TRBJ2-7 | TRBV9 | ASSVGAGGSYEQY
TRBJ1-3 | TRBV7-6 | ASSLAFQGASGNTIY
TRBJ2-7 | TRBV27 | ASSLGDGTYEQY
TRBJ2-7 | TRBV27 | ASSGGTSGVEQY
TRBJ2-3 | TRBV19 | ASRPSDTDTQY
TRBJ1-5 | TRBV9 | ASSVAGTNDQPQH
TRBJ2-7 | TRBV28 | ASSLFAGQVAYEQY
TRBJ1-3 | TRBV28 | ASTDSVRNTIY
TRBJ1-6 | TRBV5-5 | ASSSVNNSPLH
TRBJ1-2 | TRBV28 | ASSFRYGYT
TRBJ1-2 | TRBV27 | ASTSLATAGTVYGYT
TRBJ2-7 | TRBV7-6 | ASSATRSYEQY
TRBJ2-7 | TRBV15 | ATSKNREGSYEQY
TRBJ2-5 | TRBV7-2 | ASSPYLSGQETQY
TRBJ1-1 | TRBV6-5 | ASSGGMNTEAF
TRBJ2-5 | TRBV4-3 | ASSPGTSAQETQY
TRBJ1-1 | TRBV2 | ASRPHLPNTEAF
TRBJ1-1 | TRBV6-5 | ASSYYGRNTEAF
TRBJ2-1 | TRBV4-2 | ASSQEPEITNNEQF
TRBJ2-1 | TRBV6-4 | ASSKLAGTGNEQF
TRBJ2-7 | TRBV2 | ASSEAGKSYEQY
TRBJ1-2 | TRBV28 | ASSPQAGYGYT
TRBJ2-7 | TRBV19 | ASSPTSSSYEQY
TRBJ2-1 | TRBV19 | ATRAGTGVYNEQF
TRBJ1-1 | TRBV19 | ASSILDTEAF
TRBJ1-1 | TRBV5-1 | ASSLQQGHTEAF
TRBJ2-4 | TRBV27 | ASSSVRGEAKNIQY
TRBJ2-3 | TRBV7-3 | ASSQGSDTQY
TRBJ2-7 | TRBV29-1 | SGSSRRGAHYYEQY
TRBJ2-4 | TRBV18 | ASSPRHSTGGEDQY
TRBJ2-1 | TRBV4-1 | ASSQDRGHEQF
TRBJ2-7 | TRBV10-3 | AIRDRGRGEQY
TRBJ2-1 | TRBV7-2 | ASSPTGLAGTNEQF
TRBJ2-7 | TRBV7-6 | ASSPGTTLEQY
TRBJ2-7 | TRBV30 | ACRDRGIEQY